This T cell receptor (beta chain) appears in the sequencing data of a study of beta chain features in type 1 diabetes. The entirety of the isolated RNA underwent reverse transcription, so expressed TCRB transcripts were sequenced. Sequenced naive, central memory and regulatory T cell samples produced an average of about 3.57 million reads. Repertoires were generated with immunoSEQ multiplex PCR, while TCRdb's copy carries only in-frame clones and drops some. Of 300,000 to 350,000 clones in the sample, around 9.7% were seen once. Based on CD45RO/CCR7/CD25/CD127/CD95/CD27, CD4+ regulatory, stem cell-like memory, naive and central memory cells were sorted. Study-wide findings and caveats: Compared to healthy donors, patients appeared to have naive, central memory and Treg TCRB repertoires that were more alike. TCRB CDR3s were moderately but significantly shorter in Type 1 diabetes patients in all four CD4+ subsets. PCR might pick shorter templates more often, in the same way for patients and controls.

This clone was counted between two and nine times. Antigen: not known. The sample taken for sequencing was central memory CD4+ T cells from blood. The TCR sequence derives from a man aged 25 to 45 with type 1 diabetes.

DNA of the CDR3: TGTGCCAGCAGCTTAGTGCCGGTACCCCTTTCCTACGAGCAGTACTTC. This translates into CASSLVPVPLSYEQYF. The rearrangement links TRBV7-2 to TRBJ2-7; D call uncertain. V shed 1 base and J shed 1 base, with 14 bases lying between them. CDR3 size: 16 residues. In germline, CDR1 is SGHTA, CDR2 FQGNSA.